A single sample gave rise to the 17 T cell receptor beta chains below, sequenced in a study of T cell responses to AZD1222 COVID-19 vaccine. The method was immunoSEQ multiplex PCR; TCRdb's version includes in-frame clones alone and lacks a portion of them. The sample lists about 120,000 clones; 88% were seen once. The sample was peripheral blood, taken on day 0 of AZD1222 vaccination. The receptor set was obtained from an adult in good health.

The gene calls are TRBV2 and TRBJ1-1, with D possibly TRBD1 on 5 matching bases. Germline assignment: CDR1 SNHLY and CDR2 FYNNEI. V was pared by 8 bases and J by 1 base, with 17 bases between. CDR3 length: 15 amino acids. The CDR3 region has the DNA TGTGCCAGCGGGGGGTTAGGGGTCCGGAACACTGAAGCTTTCTTT. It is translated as CASGGLGVRNTEAFF.

CDR3 sequence (DNA): TGTGCCAGCAGCTCCCCGGTGGGTCAGGTGTACGAGCAGTACTTC. Amino acids: CASSSPVGQVYEQYF. The chain is built from TRBV5-4 and TRBJ2-7; no clear D. The ends were cut back, 3 bases at V and 4 bases at J, with 17 bases in the middle. Germline CDR1 reads SGHNT; CDR2 reads YYREEE (reference sequence). The CDR3 runs 15 residues.

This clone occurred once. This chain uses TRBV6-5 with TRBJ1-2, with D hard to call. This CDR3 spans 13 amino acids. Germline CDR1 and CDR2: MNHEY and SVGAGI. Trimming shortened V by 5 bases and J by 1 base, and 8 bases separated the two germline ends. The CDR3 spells CASSRTNNYGYTF. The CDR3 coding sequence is TGTGCCAGCAGTCGGACCAATAACTATGGCTACACCTTC.

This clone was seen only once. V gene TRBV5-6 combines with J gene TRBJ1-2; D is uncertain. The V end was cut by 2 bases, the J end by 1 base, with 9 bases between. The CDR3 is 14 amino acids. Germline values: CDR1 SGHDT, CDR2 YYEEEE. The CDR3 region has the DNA TGTGCCAGCAGCTTAATTTCAGTTAACTATGGCTACACCTTC. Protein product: CASSLISVNYGYTF.

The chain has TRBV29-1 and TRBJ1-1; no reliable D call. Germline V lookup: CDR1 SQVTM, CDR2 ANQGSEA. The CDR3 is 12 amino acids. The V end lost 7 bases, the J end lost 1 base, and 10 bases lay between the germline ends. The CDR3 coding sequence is TGCAGCGCCAATGACGGGAACACTGAAGCTTTCTTT. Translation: CSANDGNTEAFF.

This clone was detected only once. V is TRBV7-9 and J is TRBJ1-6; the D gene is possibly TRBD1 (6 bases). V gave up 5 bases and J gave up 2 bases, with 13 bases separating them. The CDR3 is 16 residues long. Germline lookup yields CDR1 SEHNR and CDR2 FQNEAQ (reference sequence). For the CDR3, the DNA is TGTGCCAGCAGCCCCGACAGGAGCGCCTATAATTCACCCCTCCACTTT. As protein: CASSPDRSAYNSPLHF.

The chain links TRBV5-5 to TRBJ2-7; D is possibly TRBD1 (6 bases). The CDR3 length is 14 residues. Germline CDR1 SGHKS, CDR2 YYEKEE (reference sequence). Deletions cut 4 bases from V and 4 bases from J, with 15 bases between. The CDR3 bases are TGTGCCAGCAGCAAACAGGGAACATCATACGAGCAGTACTTC. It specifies CASSKQGTSYEQYF.

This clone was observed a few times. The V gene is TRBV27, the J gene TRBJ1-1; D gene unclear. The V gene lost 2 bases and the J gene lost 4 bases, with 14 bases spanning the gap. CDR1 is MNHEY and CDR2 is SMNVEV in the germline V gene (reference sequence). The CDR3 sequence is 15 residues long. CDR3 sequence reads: CASSLRYPVATEAFF. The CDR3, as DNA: TGTGCCAGCAGTTTACGGTACCCGGTGGCCACTGAAGCTTTCTTT.

CDR3 loop: CASSPRLAGGAHNEQFF. CDR3 in DNA: TGTGCCAGCAGTCCTCGACTAGCGGGGGGTGCTCACAATGAGCAGTTCTTC. V usage is TRBV6-6 and J usage is TRBJ2-1; 13 bases are a match to TRBD2. The CDR3 runs 17 residues. The germline V gene has CDR1 MNHNY and CDR2 SVGAGI (reference sequence). The V and J ends lost 5 bases and 5 bases, in that order; junction bases with no gene match: 9.

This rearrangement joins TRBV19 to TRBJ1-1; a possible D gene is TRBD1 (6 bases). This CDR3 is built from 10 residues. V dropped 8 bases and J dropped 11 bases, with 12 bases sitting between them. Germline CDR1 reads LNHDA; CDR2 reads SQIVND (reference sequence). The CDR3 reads CASHDRRAFF. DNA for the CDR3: TGTGCCAGTCACGACAGGCGGGCTTTCTTT.

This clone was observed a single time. The CDR3 DNA reads TGTGCCAGCAGTTTAACGGGACAGGCCTACGAGCAGTACTTC. Its translation: CASSLTGQAYEQYF. This chain connects TRBV27 to TRBJ2-7; 8 bases are shared with TRBD1. After removal of 2 bases from V and 2 bases from J, the junction contained 2 bases not matched to a gene. The CDR3 totals 14 residues. Per the germline V gene, CDR1 is MNHEY and CDR2 is SMNVEV (reference sequence).

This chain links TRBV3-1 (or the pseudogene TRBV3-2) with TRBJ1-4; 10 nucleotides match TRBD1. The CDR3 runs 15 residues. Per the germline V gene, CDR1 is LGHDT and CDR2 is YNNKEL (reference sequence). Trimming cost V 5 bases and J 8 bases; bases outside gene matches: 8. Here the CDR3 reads CASSDPGQGMEKLFF. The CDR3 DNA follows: TGTGCCAGCAGCGACCCGGGACAGGGGATGGAAAAACTGTTTTTT.

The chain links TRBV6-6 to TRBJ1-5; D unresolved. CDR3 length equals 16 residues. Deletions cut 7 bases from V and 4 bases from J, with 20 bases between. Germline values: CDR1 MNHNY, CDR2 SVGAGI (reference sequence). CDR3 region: CASNHDDPAENQPQHF. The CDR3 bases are TGTGCCAGCAACCACGACGACCCCGCGGAGAATCAGCCCCAGCATTTT.

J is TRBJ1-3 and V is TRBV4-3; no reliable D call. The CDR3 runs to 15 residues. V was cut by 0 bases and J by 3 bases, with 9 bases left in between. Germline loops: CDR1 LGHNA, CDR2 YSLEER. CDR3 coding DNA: TGCGCCAGCAGCCAAGAGAATCAGCTTGGAAACACCATATATTTT. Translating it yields CASSQENQLGNTIYF.

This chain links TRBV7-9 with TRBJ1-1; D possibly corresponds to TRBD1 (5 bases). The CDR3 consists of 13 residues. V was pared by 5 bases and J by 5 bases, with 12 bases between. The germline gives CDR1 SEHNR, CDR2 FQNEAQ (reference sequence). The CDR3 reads CASSPPWGTEAFF. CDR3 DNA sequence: TGTGCCAGCAGCCCTCCGTGGGGGACTGAAGCTTTCTTT.

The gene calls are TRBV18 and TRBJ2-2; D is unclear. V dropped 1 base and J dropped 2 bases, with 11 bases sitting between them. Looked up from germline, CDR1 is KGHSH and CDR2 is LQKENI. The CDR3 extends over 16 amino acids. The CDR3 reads CASSPRRIINTGELFF. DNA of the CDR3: TGTGCCAGCTCACCACGTCGGATAATCAACACCGGGGAGCTGTTTTTT.

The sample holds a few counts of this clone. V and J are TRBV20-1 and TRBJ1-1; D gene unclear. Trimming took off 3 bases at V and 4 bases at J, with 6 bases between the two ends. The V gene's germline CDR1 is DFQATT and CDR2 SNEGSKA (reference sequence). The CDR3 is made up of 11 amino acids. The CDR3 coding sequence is TGCAGTGCTAGGTTGGGCACTGAAGCTTTCTTT. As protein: CSARLGTEAFF.